Below are 23 T cell receptor beta chains sequenced from a single sample in a study of regulatory T cells in long-lasting Graves disease. Noted time point: newly diagnosed GD, antithyroid drugs for less than 3 months. PBMC RNA served as the TCR library source. With iRepertoire HTBI primers and Arm-PCR of CDR3 regions, TCR beta libraries were built. Each CDR3 protein is one row after TCRdb ran MiXCR on the multiplex PCR reads. Of hundreds of thousands of distinct CDR3 sequences in the sample, roughly 14% are singletons; the top ten hold roughly 10%. These same data were also listed under a study on T cells in Graves' hyperthyroidism and ophthalmopathy.

Sequencing was performed on peripheral blood mononuclear cells (PBMCs), taken at new diagnosis, from a patient treated with antithyroid drugs. The receptors originated from a young man with Graves disease.

The chain couples TRBV29-1 to TRBJ2-7; 9 bases map to TRBD2. V lost 6 bases and J lost 4; bases outside the gene matches: 10. The germline V gene has CDR1 SQVTM and CDR2 ANQGSEA. CDR3 length: 14 amino acids. CDR3 loop: CSVVSSGKGYEQYF. The CDR3 DNA sequence: TGCAGCGTCGTATCTAGCGGGAAGGGGTACGAGCAGTACTTC.

Notes on this clonotype: This clone may be a read error of a much larger clone one base away. The chain uses TRBV5-1 and TRBJ2-7, with D unresolved. The CDR3 is 13 residues long. Germline-derived CDR1 and CDR2 are SGHRS and YFSETQ. With 3 bases removed from V and 7 bases from J, the gap between germline ends came to 14 bases. CDR3 protein: CASSSQSYNEQYF. As DNA, the CDR3 is TGCGCCAGCAGCTCACAGTCATACAATGAGCAGTACTTC.

This clonotype was found a few times. A much larger clone sits a single nucleotide away, making a read error possible. The rearrangement links TRBV2 to TRBJ1-1, with no clear D. The CDR3 contains 15 residues. Germline CDR1 and CDR2: SNHLY and FYNNEI. The CDR3 here is CASSHSPSGEAEASF. The CDR3 DNA is TGTGCCAGCAGTCATTCCCCGTCCGGGGAAGCTGAAGCTTCCTTT.

The CDR3 sequence: CASSLRRDSYSSYNEQFF. CDR3 in DNA: TGTGCCAGCAGCTTAAGGCGGGACAGTTACTCCTCCTACAATGAGCAGTTCTTC. V gene TRBV7-8 combines with J gene TRBJ2-1; tentative D call: TRBD1 (7 bases). CDR1 and CDR2 (germline): SGHVS, FQNEAQ. CDR3 length equals 18 residues. Trimming cost V 2 bases and J 0 bases, with 17 bases left between them.

This clonotype was seen ten or more times. V and J are TRBV29-1 and TRBJ2-1, with TRBD2 matching 13 bases. The germline V gene has CDR1 SQVTM and CDR2 ANQGSEA. The V gene end was trimmed by 8 bases and the J gene end by 8 bases; junction bases not matched to a gene: 9. This CDR3 region has 14 residues. In DNA, the CDR3 is TGCAGCTTAACTAGACTAGCGGGAGGTCATGAGCAGTTCTTC. Translating it yields CSLTRLAGGHEQFF.

This clonotype was detected ten times or more. This rearrangement joins TRBV5-1 to TRBJ1-1, with 7 positions matching TRBD1. This CDR3 is built from 11 residues. Per germline, CDR1 SGHRS and CDR2 YFSETQ. The ends lost 4 bases at V and 10 bases at J; junction bases unmatched: 4. Here the CDR3 reads CASSGTGAAFF. For the CDR3, the DNA is TGCGCCAGCAGCGGTACAGGGGCAGCTTTCTTT.

This clonotype has a count of ten or more. Written as DNA, the CDR3 is TGCAGCGCCTATCCTAGCGGGAGCTCCTACAATGAGCAGTTCTTC. Protein: CSAYPSGSSYNEQFF. The rearrangement joins TRBV29-1 to TRBJ2-1, with 10 bases identical to TRBD2. The ends lost 7 bases at V and 0 bases at J; junction bases unmatched: 6. Germline lookup yields CDR1 SQVTM and CDR2 ANQGSEA. CDR3 length: 15 amino acids.

Only a few counts were recorded for this clonotype. This chain links TRBV5-1 with TRBJ1-6, with 7 nucleotides matching TRBD1. With 1 base clipped from V and 9 bases from J, the junction kept 7 bases outside the gene matches. This CDR3 region has 15 residues. Germline V lookup: CDR1 SGHRS, CDR2 YFSETQ. The chain's CDR3 is CASSLLEGATSPLHF. CDR3 DNA sequence: TGCGCCAGCAGCTTGCTGGAGGGGGCTACTTCACCCCTCCACTTT.

This clonotype was seen ten or more times. This rearrangement joins TRBV20-1 to TRBJ2-7, with unresolved D. Germline lookup yields CDR1 DFQATT and CDR2 SNEGSKA (reference sequence). The CDR3 has 15 residues. V was pared by 0 bases and J by 0 bases, with 12 bases between. In DNA form, the CDR3 reads TGCAGTGCTAGAGATTATCGGCAAAGCTCCTACGAGCAGTACTTC. This encodes CSARDYRQSSYEQYF.

In regard to this clonotype: A much larger clone lies one base from this, so it may be a read error. The V gene is TRBV18, the J gene TRBJ1-1; 9 bases are shared with TRBD1. The CDR3 is made up of 13 amino acids. Germline CDR1 KGHSH, CDR2 LQKENI. V was clipped by 3 bases and J by 8 bases; unmatched bases: 4. CDR3 coding DNA: TGTGCCAGCTCACCTGGGACAGGGCCAGAAGCTTTCTTT. It is translated as CASSPGTGPEAFF. Supplemented by reference TRBV18 and TRBJ1-1, the full variable domain reads NAGVMQNPRHLVRRRGQEARLRCSPMKGHSHVYWYRQLPEEGLKFMVYLQKENIIDESGMPKERFSAEFPKEGPSILRIQQVVRGDSAAYFCASSPGTGPEAFFGQGTRLTVV.

This clonotype was picked up many times. The V and J genes are TRBV2 and TRBJ2-3; possibly TRBD1 for D (6 bases). The germline V gene encodes CDR1 SNHLY and CDR2 FYNNEI. Trimming cost V 2 bases and J 6 bases, with 6 bases left between them. The CDR3 loop spans 12 amino acids. This CDR3 is CASSEQGDTQYF. The CDR3 nucleotides are TGTGCCAGCAGTGAACAGGGGGATACGCAGTATTTT.

This clonotype has a count of ten or more. The chain joins TRBV20-1 to TRBJ2-7; tentative D call: TRBD2 (6 bases). The ends were cut back, 7 bases at V and 4 bases at J, with 11 bases in the middle. CDR1 DFQATT and CDR2 SNEGSKA come from the germline V gene (reference sequence). The CDR3 consists of 11 residues. CDR3 in amino acids: CSELAGYEQYF. The CDR3 DNA is TGCAGTGAACTCGCGGGATACGAGCAGTACTTC.

This clonotype appeared a few times. This chain connects TRBV27 to TRBJ2-3; 8 bases map to TRBD2. The germline V gene encodes CDR1 MNHEY and CDR2 SMNVEV (reference sequence). This CDR3 has 14 residues. V dropped 6 bases and J dropped 2; count of bases not matched to a gene: 4. The CDR3 region is CASRAGGPTDTQYF. For the CDR3, the DNA is TGTGCCAGCAGGGCGGGAGGTCCCACAGATACGCAGTATTTT.

The V and J genes are TRBV19 and TRBJ2-5, with D tentatively TRBD2 (6 bases). Germline CDR1 reads LNHDA; CDR2 reads SQIVND (reference sequence). This CDR3 region has 14 residues. Between the trimmed V and J ends, which lost 5 bases and 2 bases, there was a span of 12 bases. Here the CDR3 DNA reads TGTGCCAGTAGTGAATGGGGGGAGCAAGAGACCCAGTACTTC. Its protein is CASSEWGEQETQYF.

In nucleotides, the CDR3 is TGTGCCATCAGTGACTCTGGGACAGGAGGGGACTATGGCTACACCTTC. It translates to CAISDSGTGGDYGYTF. The chain joins TRBV10-3 to TRBJ1-2; 8 nucleotides align to TRBD1. V lost 3 bases to trimming and J lost 3 bases; unmatched junction nucleotides: 9. The CDR3 is made up of 16 amino acids. CDR1 is ENHRY and CDR2 is SYGVKD in the germline V gene.

This chain connects TRBV2 to TRBJ1-5, with 9 bases identical to TRBD1. Germline CDR1 SNHLY, CDR2 FYNNEI. The CDR3 sequence is 13 residues long. The junction had 5 bases not matched to a gene; V was cut back by 8 bases and J by 6 bases. This chain's CDR3 is CASHAGQGQPQHF. The DNA of the CDR3 is TGTGCCAGCCATGCGGGACAGGGTCAGCCCCAGCATTTT.

This clonotype has a count of ten or more. This chain links TRBV7-2 with TRBJ1-5; the D is unclear. Trimming stripped 0 bases from V and 0 bases from J, with 9 bases between. Germline V gives CDR1 SGHTA, CDR2 FQGNSA. CDR3 length: 16 residues. CDR3 amino acids: CASSLAMAYSNQPQHF. The CDR3 nucleotides read TGTGCCAGCAGCTTAGCCATGGCTTATAGCAATCAGCCCCAGCATTTT.

The V call is TRBV4-1, the J call TRBJ1-3; D is unresolved. CDR1 and CDR2 (germline): MGHRA, YSYEKL. The CDR3 loop spans 16 amino acids. Between the trimmed V and J ends, which lost 4 bases and 2 bases, there was a span of 15 bases. The CDR3 region is CASSPHSVRPGNTIYF. As DNA, the CDR3 is TGCGCCAGCAGCCCTCACTCGGTTAGACCTGGAAACACCATATATTTT.

This clonotype was counted only a few times. The chain has TRBV3-1 and TRBJ2-7; D is unclear. This CDR3 region has 14 residues. Deletions cut 4 bases from V and 2 bases from J, with 12 bases between. Per germline, CDR1 LGHDT and CDR2 YNNKEL (reference sequence). The CDR3 is CASSRVGPTYEQYF. The CDR3 DNA is TGTGCCAGCAGCCGAGTGGGCCCAACCTACGAGCAGTACTTC.

V is TRBV12-3 or TRBV12-4 and J is TRBJ2-7, with a tentative D call TRBD1 (5 bases). CDR3 size: 14 residues. Trimming took off 1 base at V and 2 bases at J, with 9 bases between the two ends. For the CDR3, the DNA is TGTGCCAGCAGTTTAGGACAGCTGCCCTACGAGCAGTACTTC. Protein: CASSLGQLPYEQYF.

The chain joins TRBV5-1 to TRBJ1-5; D is undetermined. V was clipped by 1 base and J by 5 bases, with 7 bases between them. Germline values: CDR1 SGHRS, CDR2 YFSETQ. There are 13 residues in the CDR3. CDR3 residues: CASSLSHDQPQHF. In DNA form, the CDR3 reads TGCGCCAGCAGCTTGAGCCATGATCAGCCCCAGCATTTT.

This clonotype was recorded many times. The chain joins TRBV7-9 to TRBJ2-7; D is unresolved. V gave up 3 bases and J gave up 5 bases, with 11 bases separating them. The CDR3 runs 13 residues. The germline V gene has CDR1 SEHNR and CDR2 FQNEAQ (reference sequence). In DNA, the CDR3 is TGTGCCAGCAGCTTCGACCTAACCAACGAGCAGTACTTC. Amino acid sequence: CASSFDLTNEQYF.

This clonotype was counted ten times or more. The V and J genes are TRBV20-1 and TRBJ2-7; 10 nucleotides match TRBD2. Per the germline V gene, CDR1 is DFQATT and CDR2 is SNEGSKA (reference sequence). CDR3 length: 13 residues. V lost 6 bases, J lost 0 bases, and 2 bases stayed unmatched. DNA for the CDR3: TGCAGTGCCGAGCGGGAGGGCTCCTACGAGCAGTACTTC. Translating it yields CSAEREGSYEQYF.